This T cell receptor (beta chain) appears in the sequencing data of a study of cytomegalovirus exposure and HLA in healthy donors. Overall study findings and caveats: Analysis performed later found more than 15,000 TCR beta sequences associated with HLA alleles at 0.05 false discovery rate.

The CDR3 length is 14 residues. CDR1 and CDR2 (germline): MNHEY, SVGAGI. The ends were cut back, 6 bases at V and 4 bases at J, with 16 bases in the middle. A remark on this clone: Its antigen is unknown.

Both 60 Vbeta primers and 13 Jbeta primers went into the PCR. Data came from immunoSEQ multiplex PCR; TCRdb stores just in-frame clones and leaves some out. In the table there are 120,000 to 150,000 clones, around three quarters of which are singletons. The source is a woman in her thirties or forties in good health and CMV-seropositive. The rearrangement joins TRBV6-5 to TRBJ2-7; possibly TRBD2 for D (5 bases). The sample taken for sequencing was PBMCs. The CDR3 bases are TGTGCCAGCAGCCACGGGTACCTAGCTTACGAGCAGTACTTC. Protein product: CASSHGYLAYEQYF.